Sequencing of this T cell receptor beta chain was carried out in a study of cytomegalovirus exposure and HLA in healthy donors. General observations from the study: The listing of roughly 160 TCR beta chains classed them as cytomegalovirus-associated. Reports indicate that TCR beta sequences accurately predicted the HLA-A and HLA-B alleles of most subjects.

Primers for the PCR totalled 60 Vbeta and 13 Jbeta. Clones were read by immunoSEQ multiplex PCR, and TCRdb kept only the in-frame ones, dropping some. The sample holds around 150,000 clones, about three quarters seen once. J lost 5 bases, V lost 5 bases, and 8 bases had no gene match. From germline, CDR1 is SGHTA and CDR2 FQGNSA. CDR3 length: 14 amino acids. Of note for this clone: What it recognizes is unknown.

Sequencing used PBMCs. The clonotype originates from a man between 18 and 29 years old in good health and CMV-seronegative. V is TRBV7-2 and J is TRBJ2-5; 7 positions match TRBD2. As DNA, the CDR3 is TGTGCCAGCAGCCCCGGGGGGACTCGGGAGACCCAGTACTTC. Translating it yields CASSPGGTRETQYF.